One and the same sample provided the 2 T cell receptor beta chains below, sequenced in a study of identical twins. One entry per CDR3 protein, called by TCRdb with MiXCR from the 5' RACE reads. Of 500,000 or so distinct CDR3 sequences listed, less than 25% are singletons. These same records also appear under a second study, on T cells expressing NK-cell markers.

Input material: CD4+ T cells sorted from blood. The receptors were gathered from a woman younger than 30 in good health.

This sequence joins TRBV6-1 and TRBJ2-5; D may be TRBD1 or TRBD2 (5 bases each). Germline-derived CDR1 and CDR2 are MNHNS and SASEGT. V was shortened by 3 bases and J by 0 bases, with 11 bases between the two germline ends. The CDR3 has 15 residues. CDR3 in amino acids: CASSDGTRYQETQYF. The CDR3 region has the DNA TGTGCCAGCAGTGACGGGACCAGGTACCAAGAGACCCAGTACTTC.

This clonotype was seen more than once but under ten times. V usage is TRBV7-9 and J usage is TRBJ2-7; D gene uncertain. This CDR3 has 14 residues. The ends were cut back, 5 bases at V and 2 bases at J, with 13 bases in the middle. Germline V gene lookup returns CDR1 SEHNR and CDR2 FQNEAQ (reference sequence). The CDR3, as DNA: TGTGCCAGCAGCCGCGACATCCCGGCCTACGAGCAGTACTTC. Translating it yields CASSRDIPAYEQYF.